The text below deals with one T cell receptor beta chain. There is no known antigen for this receptor. No qualities accompany the bases; no much larger clone lies one base away. High-throughput TCR beta sequencing profiled peripheral blood CD8+ and CD4+ T cells from healthy donors, Susac syndrome patients and multiple sclerosis patients. Susac syndrome patients met recently defined diagnostic criteria for definite or probable disease. Bulk CD8+ and CD4+ T cells were purified magnetically by negative isolation, whereas CD8+ TEMRA cells were enriched by FACS. Blood was collected in EDTA tubes and processed within 24 hours, with PBMCs isolated through density gradient centrifugation. PBMCs intended for TCR sequencing were cryopreserved in liquid nitrogen and thawed later in a water bath at 37 degrees C. The sorted or isolated CD4+, CD8+ and CD8+ TEMRA cells reached a purity of at least 90%. These data originate in a study of CD8 T cells in Susac syndrome (dated by TCRdb to between 2018 and 2021). Turning to the overall study: Among the sequenced Susac syndrome patients, 5 or 6 had clinically active disease and eight were in clinical remission. At the time of blood withdrawal, Susac syndrome patients were either therapy-naive, taking corticosteroids (with some also receiving IVIg), or on IVIg alone. The study compared CD8+ T cell repertoire clonality among about a dozen healthy donors, around 14 Susac syndrome patients and some 16 multiple sclerosis patients. Repertoire sequencing was used to test whether CD8+ T cell activation and differentiation in Susac syndrome was antigen driven. What the work shows at the level of the full study, not this receptor alone: Looking at Susac-specific public clones, the researchers identified under 20 in the total CD8+ repertoire and about 5 in the CD8+ TEMRA repertoire. Susac syndrome CD8+ repertoires showed clonal expansion, highest in CD8+ TEMRA cells and greater in clinically active than remitting patients. The number of individuals in the TCR sequencing and HLA analysis was acknowledged as relatively small.

RNA was extracted with the RNeasy kit and roughly 0.45 to 1 ug was reverse transcribed using random hexamers. TCR beta CDR3 regions were amplified with the immunoSEQ multiplex PCR assay covering 54 Vbeta and 13 Jbeta segments. Bias from PCR amplification was corrected by using a synthetic template baseline for primer optimization and for computational correction. The study's processing was this. Reads were assigned to V, D and J genes according to IMGT and analyzed in immunoSEQ Analyzer, with only productive sequences retained. Clonality was calculated as one minus the Shannon entropy normalized by log2 of the number of productive unique sequences. Public and private clones were assessed among the 100 most prevalent clones of each patient and control. Clones were defined as Susac-specific if absent from the healthy and MS cohorts, from roughly 1,100 published viral clones and from other ImmuneACCESS disease sequences. TCRdb handled the public reads itself, with Q25 trimming in fastp and clone calling in MiXCR, and kept productive beta chains. When rows share a CDR3 protein, they turn into one entry using the most common DNA and genes. The authors' filters were not applied to this entry. Within this sample are about 130,000 distinct CDR3 sequences, with about 95% of them counted one time only. The leading ten clones occupy roughly 0.2% of the sample.

The sequenced sample consisted of CD8+ T cells from PBMCs. The source of this sequence is a human donor with Susac syndrome.

The encoded CDR3 is CASSVLGYEQYF. The sequenced DNA is TGTGCCAGCAGCGTGTTGGGCTACGAGCAGTACTTC. Rearrangement joined TRBV27 to TRBJ2-7; there is no confident call for the D gene. Trimming costs V 6 bases and J 3 bases, and their ends lie 9 bases apart. Measured from the cysteine to the phenylalanine, the CDR3 is 12 residues long. Left in the record is the CDR3 DNA by itself, 36 bases read in frame from the first base. Looking up the germline V gene (reference sequence) yields CDR1 MNHEY and CDR2 SMNVEV.